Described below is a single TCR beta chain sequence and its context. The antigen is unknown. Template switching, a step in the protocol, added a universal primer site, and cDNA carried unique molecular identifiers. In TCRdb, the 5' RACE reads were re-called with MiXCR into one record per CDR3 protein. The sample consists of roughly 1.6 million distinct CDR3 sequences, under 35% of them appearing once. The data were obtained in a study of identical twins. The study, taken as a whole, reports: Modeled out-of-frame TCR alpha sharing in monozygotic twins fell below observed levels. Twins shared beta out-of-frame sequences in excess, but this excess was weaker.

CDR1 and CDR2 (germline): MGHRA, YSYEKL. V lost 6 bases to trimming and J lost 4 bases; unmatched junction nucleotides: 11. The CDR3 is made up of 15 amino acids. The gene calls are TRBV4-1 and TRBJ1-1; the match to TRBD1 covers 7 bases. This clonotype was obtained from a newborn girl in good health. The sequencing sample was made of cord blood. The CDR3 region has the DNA TGCGCCAGCAGGACAGGGAGAGGGGGAGTCACTGAAGCTTTCTTT. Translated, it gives CASRTGRGGVTEAFF.